This TCR beta chain emerged from a study of CD8+ T cells in alopecia areata. Study-wide results and caveats: For baseline CD8+ expansion, any link to response stays uncertain with one nonresponder. Lesional scalp, especially alopecia totalis/universalis, showed higher clonality than normal scalp.

CDR1 and CDR2 from the germline V gene are SGHRS and YFSETQ. V was trimmed by 4 bases and J by 4 bases, leaving 18 bases between them. The length of the CDR3 is 16 residues. cDNA serving as the sequencing template came from extracted, reverse transcribed RNA. TCRdb's table, derived via immunoSEQ multiplex PCR, lists solely in-frame clones and lacks some. The sample has 150,000 to 200,000 clones, roughly 60% seen once. About this clone itself: The target antigen is unknown.

Regarding treatment: oral pan-JAK inhibitor, 5-10 mg twice daily. Alopecia areata patients gave lesional scalp punch biopsies and peripheral blood samples. Source: CD4+ T cells sorted from blood, taken at week 24, from a patient treated with tofacitinib. V gene TRBV5-1 combines with J gene TRBJ2-1; a weak D match, TRBD1 (6 bases). The receptor was derived from a human donor with alopecia areata. This CDR3 reads CASSDTPGHLYNEQFF. The CDR3 region has the DNA TGCGCCAGCAGCGACACCCCGGGACACCTTTACAATGAGCAGTTCTTC.